This T cell receptor (beta chain) derives from a study of T cells expressing NK-cell markers. General study results and limits: HCMV specificity of the expanded NKG2C+ T cell clones stayed unclear.

Each CDR3 protein gets one entry in TCRdb, which reprocessed the 5' RACE reads and gives no DNA. Its listing shows 440,000 or so distinct CDR3 sequences. On this clonotype: Its antigen is as yet unknown.

This CDR3 contains 15 residues. Per the germline V gene, CDR1 is SGHTA and CDR2 is FQGTGA. The sample was blood T cells: a sorted CD56 or NKG2C T cell subset, CD4+ or CD8+ T cells, or bulk PBMC T cells (not recorded which). The sequence was obtained from a woman aged 18 to 75 in good health. This chain joins TRBV7-3 and TRBJ1-1; TCRdb outputs TRBD1, but without DNA this stays unchecked. The CDR3 region is CASSSTDSPITEAFF.